The 8 T cell receptor beta chains below were found in one sample sequenced in a study of CD8+CD57+ T cells in acquired aplastic anemia. Both TCR beta VDJ combination and CDR3 sequence profiling were carried out. Genomic DNA was the template for this profiling. From the reads, TCRdb called clonotypes with MiXCR, one entry per CDR3 protein. The table lists roughly 180,000 distinct CDR3 sequences, roughly 60% of them singletons, with about 42% in the top ten. Sequencing involved patients with CD8+CD57+ cell expansion previously shown by flow cytometry. The source material was sorted CD4+, CD8+, or CD8+CD57+ T cells (not recorded which) from PBMCs. These TCRs come from a human donor with aplastic anemia.

The chain is built from TRBV20-1 and TRBJ1-2; D uncertain. Germline V gene sequence: CDR1 DFQATT, CDR2 SNEGSKA (reference sequence). CDR3 length: 13 residues. The V end was cut by 0 bases, the J end by 1 base, with 6 bases between. The CDR3 DNA follows: TGCAGTGCTAGAGATTGGATTAACTATGGCTACACCTTC. Amino acids: CSARDWINYGYTF.

As regards this clonotype: A much larger clone differs by one base, so this may be a read error. The chain couples TRBV11-2 to TRBJ1-5; D not resolved. CDR1 is SGHAT, CDR2 FQNNGV, per germline. The CDR3 is 15 residues long. CDR3 sequence reads: CTSSLEGGTNQPQHF. CDR3 bases: TGTACCAGCAGCTTAGAGGGCGGCACGAATCAGCCCCAGCATTTT.

This clonotype was observed a few times. The gene calls are TRBV20-1 and TRBJ1-1; a weak D match, TRBD1 (6 bases). CDR3 size: 14 residues. V dropped 6 bases and J dropped 6 bases, with 20 bases sitting between them. In germline, CDR1 is DFQATT, CDR2 SNEGSKA (reference sequence). CDR3: CSAKDRPGRAEAFF. The CDR3 nucleotides read TGCAGTGCAAAAGACAGGCCCGGGAGGGCTGAAGCTTTCTTT.

A note on this clonotype: At one of its ends the junction is not consistent with the germline gene, which may arise from a read error. The gene calls are TRBV20-1 and TRBJ2-1, with no clear D. The CDR3 spans 14 residues. CDR1 and CDR2 (germline): DFQATT, SNEGSKA (reference sequence). The CDR3 DNA reads as TGCAGTGACTCGCACAGAACTTCCTACAATGAGCAGCTCTTC. It is translated as CSDSHRTSYNEQLF.

The sample holds a few counts of this clonotype. The chain is built from TRBV11-2 and TRBJ1-3; D ambiguous. Germline CDR1 is SGHAT and CDR2 is FQNNGV. The CDR3 loop spans 14 amino acids. The V and J ends lost 2 bases and 3 bases respectively, with 8 bases between them. The CDR3 sequence: CASSLMGGGNTIYF. In DNA form, the CDR3 reads TGTGCCAGCAGCTTAATGGGTGGTGGAAACACCATATATTTT.

The table lists this clonotype with many counts. The CDR3 is CASSYGQTNYGYTF. The DNA of the CDR3 is TGTGCCAGCAGTTACGGACAGACTAACTATGGCTACACCTTC. The V call is TRBV6-5, the J call TRBJ1-2, with D possibly being TRBD1 (6 bases). Germline V gives CDR1 MNHEY, CDR2 SVGAGI. The CDR3 length is 14 residues. V lost 2 bases, J lost 0 bases, and 7 bases lay in between.

The V call is TRBV7-3, the J call TRBJ2-7, with TRBD1 matching 9 bases. With 1 base clipped from V and 5 bases from J, the junction kept 6 bases outside the gene matches. Germline V gene lookup returns CDR1 SGHTA and CDR2 FQGTGA. The CDR3 totals 15 residues. CDR3 residues: CASSLNRGQFHEQYF. CDR3 in DNA: TGTGCCAGCAGCTTAAACAGGGGGCAGTTCCACGAGCAGTACTTC. The whole variable domain, remainder taken from reference TRBV7-3 and TRBJ2-7, is GAGVSQTPSNKVTEKGKYVELRCDPISGHTALYWYRQSLGQGPEFLIYFQGTGAADDSGLPNDRFFAVRPEGSVSTLKIQRTERGDSAVYLCASSLNRGQFHEQYFGPGTRLTVT.

CDR3 nucleotide sequence: TGTGCCACCAGTGTCCTACAGGGCGGCACTGAAGCTTTCTTT. It translates to CATSVLQGGTEAFF. V gene TRBV24-1 combines with J gene TRBJ1-1; tentatively, D is TRBD1 (6 bases). The CDR3 is made up of 14 amino acids. CDR1 KGHDR and CDR2 SFDVKD come from the germline V gene. Deletions cut 5 bases from V and 4 bases from J, with 13 bases between.